This T cell receptor (beta chain) was obtained from a study of T cell repertoires in cytomegalovirus infection. Turning to the study itself: Shared public TCR beta signatures pointed to both CMV infection and a matching HLA type.

This clonotype was observed at least ten times. The target antigen is unknown. Germline values: CDR1 SGHTA, CDR2 FQGNSA. The CDR3 sequence is 15 residues long. The V end lost 2 bases, the J end lost 6 bases, and 11 bases lay between the germline ends. TCRdb redid the calling of the reads with MiXCR, one entry per CDR3 protein. Here the sample spans 360,000 or so distinct CDR3 sequences, about 35% being singletons. This specimen was cultured PBMCs, taken from culture after CMV antigen stimulation. The receptor's source is a human donor in good health (CMV status not recorded). Some clones in this sample may be carry-over from other donors' samples. V and J are TRBV7-2 and TRBJ1-6, with D perhaps TRBD1 (6 bases). The CDR3 is CASSLQTGGNSPLHF. The CDR3 DNA sequence: TGTGCCAGCAGCTTACAGACAGGCGGTAATTCACCCCTCCACTTT.